This record looks at one T cell receptor beta chain sequence and its context. Its antigen has not been determined. Per-base quality was not reported, and no clone a single base away is much larger than it. This sample is part of a study of blood T cell repertoires in COVID-19 (dated by TCRdb to the early 2020s). About the investigation overall: Collaborator samples came from the United States, Italy and Spain and covered acute and convalescent phases of COVID-19. The dataset comprised deeply sampled blood TCRbeta repertoires from subjects exposed to, actively infected with, or recovered from COVID-19. Samples came from the ongoing ImmuneRACE study (first 160 participants) plus 1,254 subjects from 6 global collaborators. The prospective study material was composed of cDNA or gDNA derived from T cells, B-cell-depleted T cells, or PBMCs. Where available, HLA class I and class II types were obtained from metadata supplied by the sample provider rather than from assay-based typing. Sample metadata almost always included a de-identified subject ID, COVID-19 status, age in years and sex. The repertoires were made available in a free public database intended to serve as a resource for research on the immune response to SARS-CoV-2.

TCRbeta CDR3 regions were amplified from genomic DNA using the immunoSEQ Assay, a bias-controlled multiplex PCR. For the original study's pipeline: The number of nucleated cells in each sample was estimated by amplification of reference gene primers within the assay. To quantify the absolute abundance of each unique TCRbeta CDR3 rearrangement, sequence reads were collapsed and filtered. Productive Simpson clonality was computed per sample as the square root of Simpson's diversity index over productive rearrangements. TCRdb mirrors the immuneACCESS table, restricted to in-frame sequences. Some clones are absent from its copies; in checked studies, under half trace to an unresolved V gene, and the reason for the others is unknown. V and J calls and clone size come straight from that table; D and trimming were deduced from the DNA. The sample records 300,000 to 450,000 clones, roughly nine tenths of which are singletons. Together, the top ten hold 0.95% to 1.1% of the sample.

What the work shows at the level of the full study, not this receptor alone: The amount of clinical and demographic metadata varied by source and participant and was provided uncurated.

Participants in the prospective study were aged roughly 18 to 90 years, lived in over 20 United States geographic areas, and enrolled through a virtual design. To assign participants to cohorts, the prospective study relied on clinical history that participants themselves reported in a screening survey and a study questionnaire. Recovered participants in ImmuneRACE Cohort 3 were defined as having two consecutive negative NP/OP PCR tests, clearance from a healthcare professional, or resolution of symptoms. Mobile phlebotomists in the prospective study collected whole blood, serum and a nasopharyngeal or oropharyngeal swab from every participant. Participants in the prospective study had the option to provide additional blood draws and questionnaires over an approximately 2-month period. Prospective study blood samples were shipped either frozen or at room temperature before DNA extraction. Sample: PBMCs or T cells enriched from blood (not recorded which). The clonotype was recovered from a young man who had recovered from COVID-19.

The DNA sequence follows: TGTGCCAGCAGCACGGGACTAGCGGGGAGCGTCGAAGAGCAGTACTTC. This gives the protein CASSTGLAGSVEEQYF. This chain is built from TRBV9 and TRBJ2-7; 13 bases in the middle match TRBD2. From cysteine to phenylalanine, the CDR3 is 16 amino acids long. CDR3 DNA is the only sequence kept; it has 48 bases, read in frame from the first base. CDR1 and CDR2 were assigned from the germline V gene as SGDLS and YYNGEE. V is cut back by 4 bases and J by 7 bases, with 11 bases in the junction unmatched.